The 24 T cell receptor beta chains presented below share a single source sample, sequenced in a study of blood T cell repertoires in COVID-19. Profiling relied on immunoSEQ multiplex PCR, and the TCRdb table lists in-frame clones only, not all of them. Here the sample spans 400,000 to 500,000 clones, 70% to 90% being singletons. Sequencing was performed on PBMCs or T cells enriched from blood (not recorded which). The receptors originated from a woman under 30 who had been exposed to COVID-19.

CDR3 in DNA: TGTGCCAGCAGCTCCCTTTCTTATTCACCCCTCCACTTT. Translation: CASSSLSYSPLHF. V is TRBV7-2 and J is TRBJ1-6, with no clear D. V lost 4 bases, J lost 8 bases, and 9 bases lay in between. The CDR3 is 13 amino acids. The germline V gene encodes CDR1 SGHTA and CDR2 FQGNSA.

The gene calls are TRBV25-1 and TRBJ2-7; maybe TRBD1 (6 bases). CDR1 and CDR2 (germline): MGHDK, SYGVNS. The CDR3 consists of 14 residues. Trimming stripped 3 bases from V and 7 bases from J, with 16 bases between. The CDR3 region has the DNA TGTGCCAGCAGTGAGGCAGGGGCTACTACGGAGCAGTACTTC. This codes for CASSEAGATTEQYF.

The CDR3 here is CASSVAGVGEQYF. As DNA, the CDR3 is TGTGCCAGCAGTGTAGCGGGAGTGGGCGAGCAGTACTTC. The V call is TRBV25-1, the J call TRBJ2-7, with 9 bases fitting TRBD2. Losses at the gene ends were 4 bases for V and 6 bases for J; bases not matched to a gene: 4. This CDR3 region has 13 residues. Germline loops: CDR1 MGHDK, CDR2 SYGVNS.

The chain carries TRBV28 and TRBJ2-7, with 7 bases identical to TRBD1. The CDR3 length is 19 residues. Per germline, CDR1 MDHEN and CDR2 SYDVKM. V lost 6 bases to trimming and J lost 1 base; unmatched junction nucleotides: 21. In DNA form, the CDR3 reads TGTGCCAGCAGCCGAATAACTGACGGGTCCACAGGGGCTTCCTACGAGCAGTACTTC. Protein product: CASSRITDGSTGASYEQYF.

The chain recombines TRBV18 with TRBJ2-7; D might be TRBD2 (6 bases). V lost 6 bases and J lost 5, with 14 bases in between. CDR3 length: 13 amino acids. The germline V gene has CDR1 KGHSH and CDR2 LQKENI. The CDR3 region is CASSGSGQDEQYF. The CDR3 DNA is TGTGCCAGCTCCGGGAGCGGGCAGGACGAGCAGTACTTC.

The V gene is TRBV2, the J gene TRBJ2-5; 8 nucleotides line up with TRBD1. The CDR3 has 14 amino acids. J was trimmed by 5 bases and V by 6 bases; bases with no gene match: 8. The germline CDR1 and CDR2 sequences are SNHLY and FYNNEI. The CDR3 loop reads CASRRQGLGETQYF. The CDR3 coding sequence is TGTGCCAGCAGACGACAGGGGTTAGGGGAGACCCAGTACTTC.

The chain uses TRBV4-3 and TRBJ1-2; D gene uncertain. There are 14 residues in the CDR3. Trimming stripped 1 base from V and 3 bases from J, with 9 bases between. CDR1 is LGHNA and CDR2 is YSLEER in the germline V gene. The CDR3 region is CASSQGRFDYGYTF. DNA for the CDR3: TGCGCCAGCAGCCAAGGCCGGTTCGACTATGGCTACACCTTC.

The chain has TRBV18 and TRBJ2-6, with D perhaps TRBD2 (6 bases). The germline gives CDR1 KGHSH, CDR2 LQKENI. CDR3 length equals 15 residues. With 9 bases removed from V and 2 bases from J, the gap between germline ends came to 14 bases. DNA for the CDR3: TGTGCCAGTCTTAAGGGAGGTACTGGGGCCAACGTCCTGACTTTC. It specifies CASLKGGTGANVLTF. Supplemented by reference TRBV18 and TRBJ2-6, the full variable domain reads NAGVMQNPRHLVRRRGQEARLRCSPMKGHSHVYWYRQLPEEGLKFMVYLQKENIIDESGMPKERFSAEFPKEGPSILRIQQVVRGDSAAYFCASLKGGTGANVLTFGAGSRLTVL.

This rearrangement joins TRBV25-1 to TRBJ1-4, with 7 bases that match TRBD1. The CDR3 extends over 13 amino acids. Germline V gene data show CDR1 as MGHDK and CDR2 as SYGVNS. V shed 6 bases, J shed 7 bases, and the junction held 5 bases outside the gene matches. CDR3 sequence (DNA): TGTGCCAGCAGGGCAGGGGGAGGTGAAAAACTGTTTTTT. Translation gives CASRAGGGEKLFF.

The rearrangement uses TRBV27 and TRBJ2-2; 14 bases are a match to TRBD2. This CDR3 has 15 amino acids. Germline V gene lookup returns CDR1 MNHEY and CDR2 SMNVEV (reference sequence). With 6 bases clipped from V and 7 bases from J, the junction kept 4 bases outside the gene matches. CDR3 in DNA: TGTGCCAGCAGACCGGGACTAGCGGGAGTCGGGGAGCTGTTTTTT. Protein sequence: CASRPGLAGVGELFF.

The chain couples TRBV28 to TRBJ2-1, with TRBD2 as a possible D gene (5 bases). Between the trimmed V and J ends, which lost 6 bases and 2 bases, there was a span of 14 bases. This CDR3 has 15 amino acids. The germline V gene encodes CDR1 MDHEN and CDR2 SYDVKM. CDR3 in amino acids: CASSRSSGPYNEQFF. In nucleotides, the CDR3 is TGTGCCAGCAGCCGGAGCAGCGGACCCTACAATGAGCAGTTCTTC. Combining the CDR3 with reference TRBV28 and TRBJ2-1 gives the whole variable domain DVKVTQSSRYLVKRTGEKVFLECVQDMDHENMFWYRQDPGLGLRLIYFSYDVKMKEKGDIPEGYSVSREKKERFSLILESASTNQTSMYLCASSRSSGPYNEQFFGPGTRLTVL.

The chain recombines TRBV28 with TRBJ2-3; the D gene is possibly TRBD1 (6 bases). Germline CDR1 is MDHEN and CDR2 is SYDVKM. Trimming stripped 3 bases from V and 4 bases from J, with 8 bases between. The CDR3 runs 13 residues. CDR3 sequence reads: CASSLSGADTQYF. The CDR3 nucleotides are TGTGCCAGCAGTTTGTCAGGGGCAGATACGCAGTATTTT.

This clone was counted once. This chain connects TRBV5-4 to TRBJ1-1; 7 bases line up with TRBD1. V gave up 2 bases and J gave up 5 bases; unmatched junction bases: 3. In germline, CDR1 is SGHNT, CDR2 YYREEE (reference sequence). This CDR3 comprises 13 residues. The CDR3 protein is CASSLIQGTEAFF. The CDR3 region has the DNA TGTGCCAGCAGCTTAATACAGGGGACTGAAGCTTTCTTT.

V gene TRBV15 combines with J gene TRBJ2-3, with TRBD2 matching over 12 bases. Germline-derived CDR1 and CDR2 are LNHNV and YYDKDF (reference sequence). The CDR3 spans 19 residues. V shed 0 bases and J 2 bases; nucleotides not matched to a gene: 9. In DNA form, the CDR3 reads TGTGCCACCAGCAGAGATTTGGCGCTAGCGGGAGGGAACACAGATACGCAGTATTTT. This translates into CATSRDLALAGGNTDTQYF.

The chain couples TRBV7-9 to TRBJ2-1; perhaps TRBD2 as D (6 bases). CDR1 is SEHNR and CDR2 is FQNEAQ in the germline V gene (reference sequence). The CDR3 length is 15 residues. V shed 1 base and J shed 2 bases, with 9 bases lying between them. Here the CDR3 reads CASSLGGITYNEQFF. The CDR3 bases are TGTGCCAGCAGCTTAGGCGGGATAACCTACAATGAGCAGTTCTTC.

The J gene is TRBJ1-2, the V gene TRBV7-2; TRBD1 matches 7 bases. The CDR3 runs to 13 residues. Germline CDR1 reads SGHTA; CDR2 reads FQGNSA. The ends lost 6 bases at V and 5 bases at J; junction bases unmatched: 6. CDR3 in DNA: TGTGCCAGCAGTAAGGACAGGAGGTATGGCTACACCTTC. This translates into CASSKDRRYGYTF.

The CDR3 sequence: CASSRTGTGNTIYF. CDR3 in DNA: TGTGCCAGCTCCCGGACGGGGACTGGAAACACCATATATTTT. J is TRBJ1-3 and V is TRBV18, with D uncertain. Germline V CDR1 and CDR2: KGHSH, LQKENI. Between the trimmed V and J ends, which lost 6 bases and 2 bases, there was a span of 11 bases. CDR3 length equals 14 residues.

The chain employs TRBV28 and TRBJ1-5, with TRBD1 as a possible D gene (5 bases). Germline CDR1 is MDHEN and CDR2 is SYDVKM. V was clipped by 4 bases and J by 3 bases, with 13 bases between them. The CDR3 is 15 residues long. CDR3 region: CASSSGGRYNQPQHF. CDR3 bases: TGTGCCAGCAGTTCCGGGGGGAGATACAATCAGCCCCAGCATTTT.

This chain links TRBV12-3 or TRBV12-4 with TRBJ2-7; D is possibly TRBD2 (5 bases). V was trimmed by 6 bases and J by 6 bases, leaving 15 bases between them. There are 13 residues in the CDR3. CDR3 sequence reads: CASRSGTSPEQYF. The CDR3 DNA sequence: TGTGCCAGCAGATCGGGAACGTCGCCCGAGCAGTACTTC.

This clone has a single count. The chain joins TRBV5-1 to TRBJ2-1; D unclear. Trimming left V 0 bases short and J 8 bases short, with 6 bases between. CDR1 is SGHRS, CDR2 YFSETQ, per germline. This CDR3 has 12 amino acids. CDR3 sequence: CASSLDIDEQFF. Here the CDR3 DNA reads TGCGCCAGCAGCTTGGACATTGATGAGCAGTTCTTC.

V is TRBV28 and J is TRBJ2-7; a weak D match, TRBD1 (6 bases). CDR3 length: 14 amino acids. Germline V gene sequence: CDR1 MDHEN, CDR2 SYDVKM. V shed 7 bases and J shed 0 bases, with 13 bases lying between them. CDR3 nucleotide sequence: TGTGCCAGCACCTTAACACAGGGCTCCTACGAGCAGTACTTC. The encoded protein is CASTLTQGSYEQYF.

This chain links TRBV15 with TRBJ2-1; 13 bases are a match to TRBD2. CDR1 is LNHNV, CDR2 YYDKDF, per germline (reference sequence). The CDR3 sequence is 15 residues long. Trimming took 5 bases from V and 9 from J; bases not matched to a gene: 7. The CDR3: CATSDMGTSGIEQFF. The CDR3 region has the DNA TGTGCCACCAGCGATATGGGGACTAGCGGGATTGAGCAGTTCTTC.

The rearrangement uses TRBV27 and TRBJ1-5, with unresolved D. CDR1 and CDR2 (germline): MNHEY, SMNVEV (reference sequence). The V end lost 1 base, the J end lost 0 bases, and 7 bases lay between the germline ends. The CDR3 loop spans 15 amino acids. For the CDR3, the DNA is TGTGCCAGCAGTTTATACTGGTATAGCAATCAGCCCCAGCATTTT. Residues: CASSLYWYSNQPQHF.

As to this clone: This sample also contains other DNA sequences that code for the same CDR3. The CDR3 DNA is TGTGCCAGCAGTTTGTCCTCCTCCTACGAGCAGTACTTC. Its protein product is CASSLSSSYEQYF. V is TRBV28 and J is TRBJ2-7; no clear D gene. The CDR3 loop spans 13 amino acids. The V end lost 3 bases, the J end lost 0 bases, and 6 bases lay between the germline ends. From germline, CDR1 is MDHEN and CDR2 SYDVKM.